This T cell receptor (beta chain) was captured in a study of post-analysis software for immune sequencing data. Regarding the study as a whole: When patients were compared with controls, five TRBV segments were more frequent, TRBV5-6, TRBV5-1 and TRBV20-1 among them.

The germline gives CDR1 DFQATT, CDR2 SNEGSKA (reference sequence). The CDR3 has 16 amino acids. V dropped 5 bases and J dropped 1; count of bases not matched to a gene: 9. As concerns this clonotype: The antigen remains unidentified.

Built from TCR beta cDNA, the libraries had unique molecular identifiers in them. Each CDR3 protein gets one entry after TCRdb re-called the PCR reads with MiXCR. The data contain fewer than 600,000 distinct CDR3 sequences, roughly 46% of them singletons. The sequenced sample was blood. The receptor was isolated from a girl between 10 and 17 years old with multiple sclerosis. The chain links TRBV20-1 to TRBJ2-1, with 9 nucleotides matching TRBD1. CDR3 DNA: TGCAGTGCTGCGGCTACGGGACAGGGTTCCTACAATGAGCAGTTCTTC. It encodes CSAAATGQGSYNEQFF.